The entry below describes one T cell receptor beta chain. Compared with germline, one end of the junction differs, possibly owing to a read error. The data belong to a study of T-cell reconstitution after alpha-beta-depleted transplantation in children. This CDR3 is 16 amino acids long. Germline V gene lookup returns CDR1 SGHRS and CDR2 YFSETQ. During its preparation, the TCRbeta library received unique molecular identifiers. Using its own MiXCR run on the PCR reads, TCRdb lists one record per CDR3 protein. In the table there are 700,000 or so distinct CDR3 sequences, over 10% of which are singletons.

The receptor was isolated from a girl aged 2 to 10 with congenital amegakaryocytic thrombocytopenia, due to receive a stem cell transplant. Source: PBMCs, taken before TCRalphabeta/CD19-depleted stem cell transplant. The rearrangement links TRBV5-1 to TRBJ2-3; D gene unclear. The CDR3 DNA is TGCGCCAGCAGCCCGGGTGGCTCCCTCAGGTCAGATACGCCGTATTTT. Translating gives CASSPGGSLRSDTPYF.